The 28 T cell receptor beta chains given below trace back to one sample, sequenced in a study of T-cell memory formation after mild COVID-19. MiXCR, applied by TCRdb to the 5' RACE reads, yields one record per CDR3 protein. This sample has under 200,000 distinct CDR3 sequences, with around a tenth found just once. The sample consisted of PBMCs or a T cell subset sorted from them (not recorded which). The receptors were gathered from a man aged 18 to 29 who had mild COVID-19 (a few samples of this study predate the infection). Cell type and time point are not known.

The chain links TRBV7-2 to TRBJ1-6; unclear D gene. V lost 1 base, J lost 7 bases, and 14 bases lay in between. Germline CDR1 is SGHTA and CDR2 is FQGNSA. The CDR3 sequence is 16 residues long. CDR3 DNA: TGTGCCAGCAGCTTAGGAGGTCAGATCCCGAATTCACCCCTCCACTTT. This gives the protein CASSLGGQIPNSPLHF.

This clonotype appeared a single time. CDR3: CASSWGGEGPYEQYF. The CDR3 DNA is TGCGCCAGCAGCTGGGGAGGAGAGGGACCCTACGAGCAGTACTTC. V usage is TRBV5-1 and J usage is TRBJ2-7; D is possibly TRBD2 (6 bases). CDR3 length: 15 amino acids. Germline V lookup: CDR1 SGHRS, CDR2 YFSETQ. With 3 bases removed from V and 2 bases from J, the gap between germline ends came to 15 bases.

This clonotype was seen only a few times. The chain employs TRBV24-1 and TRBJ2-1, with D possibly matching TRBD1 (5 bases). CDR1 and CDR2 from the germline V gene are KGHDR and SFDVKD. The CDR3 sequence is 14 residues long. V lost 3 bases, J lost 7 bases, and 12 bases lay in between. For the CDR3, the DNA is TGTGCCACCAGTGATACCAGGGTTGGGAATGAGCAGTTCTTC. This codes for CATSDTRVGNEQFF.

This chain uses TRBV5-6 with TRBJ1-1; D gene uncertain. The germline gives CDR1 SGHDT, CDR2 YYEEEE. There are 12 residues in the CDR3. V was trimmed by 7 bases and J by 4 bases, leaving 11 bases between them. The CDR3 spells CASCSDGTEAFF. CDR3 DNA: TGTGCCAGCTGCTCCGATGGCACTGAAGCTTTCTTT.

This chain connects TRBV6-2 or TRBV6-3 to TRBJ1-5, with D uncertain. The ends were cut back, 10 bases at V and 6 bases at J, with 22 bases in the middle. This CDR3 has 15 amino acids. Germline assignment: CDR1 MNHEY and CDR2 SVGEGT. CDR3 sequence: CATAGSLLRIQPQHF. CDR3 DNA: TGTGCCACAGCAGGTTCTTTACTCCGCATTCAGCCCCAGCATTTT.

The rearrangement links TRBV6-6 to TRBJ2-7, with no clear D. V was pared by 4 bases and J by 5 bases, with 12 bases between. The CDR3 covers 13 residues. The germline V gene encodes CDR1 MNHNY and CDR2 SVGAGI (reference sequence). CDR3 bases: TGTGCCAGCAGTTCCCCCGGTTTGAACGAGCAGTACTTC. Translated: CASSSPGLNEQYF.

The V and J genes are TRBV14 and TRBJ1-1; D ambiguous. This CDR3 is built from 16 residues. Trimming removed 2 bases at V and 4 bases at J, with 17 bases between. Looked up from germline, CDR1 is SGHDN and CDR2 is FVKESK. The CDR3 reads CASSQPRLLGTTEAFF. CDR3 nucleotides: TGTGCCAGCAGCCAACCGAGACTCCTAGGAACCACTGAAGCTTTCTTT.

This clonotype was counted many times. This chain connects TRBV5-1 to TRBJ2-5; 8 positions match TRBD1. The CDR3 covers 14 residues. Germline lookup yields CDR1 SGHRS and CDR2 YFSETQ. After removal of 4 bases from V and 4 bases from J, the junction contained 6 bases not matched to a gene. The CDR3 is CASSKGQGLETQYF. In nucleotides, the CDR3 is TGCGCCAGCAGCAAAGGACAGGGCTTAGAGACCCAGTACTTC.

This clonotype was found a few times. This chain joins TRBV6-2 or TRBV6-3 and TRBJ2-3; D not certain. CDR3 length: 12 amino acids. The V gene lost 5 bases and the J gene lost 2 bases, with 5 bases spanning the gap. The germline V gene has CDR1 MNHEY and CDR2 SVGEGT. Here the CDR3 reads CASSTHTDTQYF. CDR3 bases: TGTGCCAGCAGTACCCACACAGATACGCAGTATTTT.

The chain joins TRBV7-9 to TRBJ1-5; TRBD1 is a possible D gene (6 bases). Germline V lookup: CDR1 SEHNR, CDR2 FQNEAQ (reference sequence). The CDR3 is made up of 16 amino acids. Trimming took 3 bases from V and 4 from J, leaving 16 bases between them. CDR3 in amino acids: CASSLRGHRENQPQHF. The DNA of the CDR3 is TGTGCCAGCAGCTTGAGGGGCCACAGGGAGAATCAGCCCCAGCATTTT.

V usage is TRBV20-1 and J usage is TRBJ2-5; 8 bases line up with TRBD2. The germline gives CDR1 DFQATT, CDR2 SNEGSKA (reference sequence). V was clipped by 0 bases and J by 1 base; unmatched bases: 4. The CDR3 runs 15 residues. The CDR3 DNA is TGCAGTGCTAGAGATCAGCGGGGGTTCCAAGAGACCCAGTACTTC. Protein sequence: CSARDQRGFQETQYF.

The sample holds many counts of this clonotype. This rearrangement joins TRBV28 to TRBJ2-2; D call uncertain. The V gene's germline CDR1 is MDHEN and CDR2 SYDVKM. The CDR3 covers 13 residues. Deletions cut 3 bases from V and 4 bases from J, with 6 bases between. CDR3 DNA: TGTGCCAGCAGTTTTGTGGGCACCGGGGAGCTGTTTTTT. It is translated as CASSFVGTGELFF.

This chain connects TRBV12-5 to TRBJ2-3; D unclear. The germline V gene has CDR1 LGHNT and CDR2 FRNRAP. The CDR3 covers 12 residues. Trimming took 5 bases from V and 1 from J, leaving 4 bases between them. The CDR3 sequence is CASGKRTDTQYF. The CDR3 region has the DNA TGTGCTAGTGGTAAACGCACAGATACGCAGTATTTT.

In its sample, this clonotype was seen a few times. V is TRBV27 and J is TRBJ1-6; no reliable D call. V lost 3 bases and J lost 9, with 12 bases in between. There are 14 residues in the CDR3. CDR1 MNHEY and CDR2 SMNVEV come from the germline V gene (reference sequence). The DNA for the CDR3 is TGTGCCAGCAGTTTCCGACGGGAGGCTTCACCCCTCCACTTT. It specifies CASSFRREASPLHF.

The chain couples TRBV5-1 to TRBJ2-3; 7 bases are shared with TRBD1. CDR1 and CDR2 from the germline V gene are SGHRS and YFSETQ. Trimming removed 7 bases from V and 2 bases from J; junction bases left unmatched: 10. The CDR3 totals 15 residues. CDR3 in amino acids: CASETTGVITDTQYF. DNA for the CDR3: TGCGCCAGCGAGACAACAGGGGTTATCACAGATACGCAGTATTTT.

This clonotype was seen at least ten times. The gene calls are TRBV7-2 and TRBJ2-3; D not resolved. This CDR3 comprises 12 residues. Germline V gene sequence: CDR1 SGHTA, CDR2 FQGNSA. V lost 5 bases and J 4 bases, leaving 7 bases between the germline ends. CDR3 coding DNA: TGTGCCAGCAGCCTTGGCGCAGATACGCAGTATTTT. This codes for CASSLGADTQYF.

This clonotype was seen ten or more times. CDR3 sequence (DNA): TGTGCCAGCAGCAAAGGAAAAGGGCCCCGGGACAGGTACCAAGAGACCCAGTACTTC. This codes for CASSKGKGPRDRYQETQYF. This chain connects TRBV21-1 to TRBJ2-5; TRBD1 reflects the table's D call only, with no check against the DNA. TRBV21-1 is assigned pseudogene status. The CDR3 is 19 residues long.

This clonotype was seen only a few times. At one end, the junction sequence differs from germline, possibly due to a read error. This rearrangement joins TRBV29-1 to TRBJ2-3; D is undetermined. Germline V gene lookup returns CDR1 SQVTM and CDR2 ANQGSEA. CDR3 length: 13 amino acids. The CDR3 coding sequence is TGCAGCTTTGAATTTGGTTCTACAGATACGCAGTATTTT. Protein: CSFEFGSTDTQYF.

This clonotype came up many times. Here the CDR3 reads CASSFLQGGEAFF. The CDR3 DNA sequence: TGTGCCAGCAGTTTTTTACAGGGCGGTGAAGCTTTCTTT. The chain uses TRBV12-3 or TRBV12-4 and TRBJ1-1; D is possibly TRBD1 (6 bases). This CDR3 region has 13 residues. V was trimmed by 3 bases and J by 7 bases, leaving 12 bases between them.

This clonotype was detected a few times. The genes are TRBV10-3 and TRBJ2-3; D possibly corresponds to TRBD1 (5 bases). CDR3 size: 15 residues. V gave up 0 bases and J gave up 8 bases, with 15 bases separating them. Germline-derived CDR1 and CDR2 are ENHRY and SYGVKD. CDR3 DNA sequence: TGTGCCATCAGTGAGTCAGGGTTGGGGCTCGGTACGCAGTATTTT. This sequence encodes CAISESGLGLGTQYF.

The chain combines TRBV7-3 with TRBJ1-2, with D possibly TRBD1 on 5 matching bases. The CDR3 consists of 14 residues. Trimming took 3 bases from V and 4 from J, leaving 12 bases between them. The V gene's germline CDR1 is SGHTA and CDR2 FQGTGA. The CDR3 loop reads CASSFRVWGYGYTF. CDR3 coding DNA: TGTGCCAGCAGCTTCAGGGTGTGGGGCTATGGCTACACCTTC.

This chain links TRBV19 with TRBJ1-1; D call uncertain. CDR3 length equals 13 residues. The germline V gene has CDR1 LNHDA and CDR2 SQIVND (reference sequence). The V end lost 10 bases, the J end lost 1 base, and 13 bases lay between the germline ends. Written as DNA, the CDR3 is TGTGCCACCATGGGCGGGTGGAACACTGAAGCTTTCTTT. Translation: CATMGGWNTEAFF.

This clonotype turned up a few times. The CDR3 nucleotides read TGTGCCAGCAGCCCAGGCCCACTAGCGGGGGGGTACTACGAGCAGTACTTC. Translation gives CASSPGPLAGGYYEQYF. This sequence joins TRBV7-2 and TRBJ2-7; 13 nucleotides align to TRBD2. The CDR3 covers 17 residues. Per the germline V gene, CDR1 is SGHTA and CDR2 is FQGNSA. V dropped 5 bases and J dropped 3; count of bases not matched to a gene: 10.

This clonotype was seen more than once but under ten times. The V call is TRBV5-4, the J call TRBJ1-2; maybe TRBD1 (5 bases). The V gene's germline CDR1 is SGHNT and CDR2 YYREEE (reference sequence). Between the trimmed V and J ends, which lost 1 base and 6 bases, there was a span of 7 bases. The CDR3 totals 12 residues. The DNA for the CDR3 is TGTGCCAGCAGCTTGACGGGACATGGCTACACCTTC. It translates to CASSLTGHGYTF.

This clonotype turned up a few times. The V and J genes are TRBV3-1 and TRBJ2-1, with D possibly being TRBD2 (5 bases). The germline V gene encodes CDR1 LGHDT and CDR2 YNNKEL (reference sequence). Trimming took off 4 bases at V and 10 bases at J, with 11 bases between the two ends. There are 12 residues in the CDR3. The CDR3 sequence: CASSLTTGEQFF. The CDR3 DNA follows: TGTGCCAGCAGCCTTACTACGGGGGAGCAGTTCTTC.

The chain joins TRBV12-3 or TRBV12-4 to TRBJ2-1; 13 bases are shared with TRBD2. The CDR3 totals 13 residues. The ends lost 9 bases at V and 7 bases at J; junction bases unmatched: 3. The CDR3 spells CARTSGGANEQFF. The CDR3 DNA is TGTGCCAGAACTAGCGGGGGGGCTAATGAGCAGTTCTTC.

This clonotype was recorded a few times. The chain joins TRBV10-2 to TRBJ1-1; D ambiguous. In germline, CDR1 is WSHSY, CDR2 SAAADI. The CDR3 is made up of 11 amino acids. V was clipped by 8 bases and J by 2 bases, with 6 bases between them. CDR3 region: CASGRNTEAFF. The DNA for the CDR3 is TGCGCCAGCGGGCGAAACACTGAAGCTTTCTTT.

A note on this clonotype: A junction end diverges from the germline sequence, so it may reflect a read error. This sequence joins TRBV7-9 and TRBJ2-7; D is possibly TRBD1 (6 bases). Germline V gives CDR1 SEHNR, CDR2 FQNEAQ (reference sequence). The CDR3 loop spans 16 amino acids. In nucleotides, the CDR3 is TGTGCCAGCAGCGTAGCTATCGGGACAATGGTCGACGAGCAGTACTTC. Protein product: CASSVAIGTMVDEQYF.